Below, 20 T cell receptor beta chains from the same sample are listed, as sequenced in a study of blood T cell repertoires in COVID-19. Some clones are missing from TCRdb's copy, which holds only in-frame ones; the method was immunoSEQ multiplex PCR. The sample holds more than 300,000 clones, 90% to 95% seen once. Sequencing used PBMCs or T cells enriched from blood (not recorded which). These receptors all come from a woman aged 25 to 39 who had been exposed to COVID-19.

This CDR3 is CAWNRDRPECTF. The CDR3 DNA reads TGTGCCTGGAACCGGGACAGGCCAGAGTGCACCTTC. The rearrangement uses TRBV30 and TRBJ1-2; 8 nucleotides agree with TRBD1. CDR3 length: 12 amino acids. The junction had 11 bases not matched to a gene; V was cut back by 4 bases and J by 13 bases. Germline CDR1 and CDR2: GTSNPN and SVGIG (reference sequence).

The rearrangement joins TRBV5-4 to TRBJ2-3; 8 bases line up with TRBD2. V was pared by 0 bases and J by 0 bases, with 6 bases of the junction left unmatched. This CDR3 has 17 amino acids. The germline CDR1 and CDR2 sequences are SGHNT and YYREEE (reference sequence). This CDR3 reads CASSLAAAGGSTDTQYF. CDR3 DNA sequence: TGTGCCAGCAGCTTGGCGGCGGCGGGGGGAAGCACAGATACGCAGTATTTT.

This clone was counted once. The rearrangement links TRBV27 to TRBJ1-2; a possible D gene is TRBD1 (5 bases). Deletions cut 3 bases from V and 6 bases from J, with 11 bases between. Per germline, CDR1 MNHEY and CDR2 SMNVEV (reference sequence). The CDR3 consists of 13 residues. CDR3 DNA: TGTGCCAGCAGTTTCGGGGGAAGGAATGGCTACACCTTC. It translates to CASSFGGRNGYTF.

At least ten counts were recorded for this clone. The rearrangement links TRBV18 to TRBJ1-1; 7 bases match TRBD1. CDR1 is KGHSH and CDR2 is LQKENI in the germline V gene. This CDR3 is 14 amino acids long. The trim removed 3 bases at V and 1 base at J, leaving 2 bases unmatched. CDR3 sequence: CASSPYRGNTEAFF. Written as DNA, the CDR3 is TGTGCCAGCTCACCGTACAGGGGGAACACTGAAGCTTTCTTT.

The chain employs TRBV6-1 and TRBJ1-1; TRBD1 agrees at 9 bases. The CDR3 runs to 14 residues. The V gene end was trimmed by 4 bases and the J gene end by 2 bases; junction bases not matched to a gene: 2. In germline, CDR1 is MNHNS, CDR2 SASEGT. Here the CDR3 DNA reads TGTGCCAGCAGTGTGGGACAGGGCAACACTGAAGCTTTCTTT. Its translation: CASSVGQGNTEAFF.

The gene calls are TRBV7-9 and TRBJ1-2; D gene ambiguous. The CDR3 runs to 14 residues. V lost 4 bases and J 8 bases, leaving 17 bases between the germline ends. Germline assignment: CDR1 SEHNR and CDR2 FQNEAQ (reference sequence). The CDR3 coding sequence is TGTGCCAGCAGCTCTCACCTCGATCCGGGGGGCTACACCTTC. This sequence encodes CASSSHLDPGGYTF.

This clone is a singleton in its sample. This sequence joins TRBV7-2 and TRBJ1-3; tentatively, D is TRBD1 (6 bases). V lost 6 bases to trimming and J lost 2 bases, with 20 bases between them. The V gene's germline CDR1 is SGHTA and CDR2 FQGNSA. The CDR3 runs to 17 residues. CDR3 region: CASSFNSGTLTGNTIYF. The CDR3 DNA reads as TGTGCCAGCAGTTTCAATTCCGGGACATTAACTGGAAACACCATATATTTT.

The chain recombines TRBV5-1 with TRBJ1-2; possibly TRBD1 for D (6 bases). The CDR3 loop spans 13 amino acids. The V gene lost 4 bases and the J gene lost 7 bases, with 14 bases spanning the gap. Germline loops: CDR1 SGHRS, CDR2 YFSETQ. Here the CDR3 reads CASSISGDGGYTF. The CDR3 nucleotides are TGCGCCAGCAGCATCTCAGGGGACGGTGGCTACACCTTC.

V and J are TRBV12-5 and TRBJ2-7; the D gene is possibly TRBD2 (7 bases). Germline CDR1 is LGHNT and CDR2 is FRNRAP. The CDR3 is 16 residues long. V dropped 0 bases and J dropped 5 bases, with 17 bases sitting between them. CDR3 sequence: CASGLVLGGGLHEQYF. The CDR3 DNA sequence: TGTGCTAGTGGTTTGGTCCTTGGGGGGGGGCTCCACGAGCAGTACTTC. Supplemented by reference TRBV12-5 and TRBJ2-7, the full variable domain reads DARVTQTPRHKVTEMGQEVTMRCQPILGHNTVFWYRQTMMQGLELLAYFRNRAPLDDSGMPKDRFSAEMPDATLATLKIQPSEPRDSAVYFCASGLVLGGGLHEQYFGPGTRLTVT.

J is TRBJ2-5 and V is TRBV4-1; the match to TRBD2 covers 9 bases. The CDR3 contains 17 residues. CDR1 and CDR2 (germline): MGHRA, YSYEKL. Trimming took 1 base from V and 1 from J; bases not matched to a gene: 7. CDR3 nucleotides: TGCGCCAGCAGCCAAGGATTCGGGCGGGGGGGCCAAGAGACCCAGTACTTC. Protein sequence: CASSQGFGRGGQETQYF.

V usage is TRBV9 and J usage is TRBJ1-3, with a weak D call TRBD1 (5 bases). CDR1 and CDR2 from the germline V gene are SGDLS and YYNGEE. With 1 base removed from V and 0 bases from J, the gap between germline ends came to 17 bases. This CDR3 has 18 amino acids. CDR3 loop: CASSVRPTVSLSGNTIYF. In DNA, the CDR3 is TGTGCCAGCAGCGTAAGACCGACAGTAAGCCTCTCTGGAAACACCATATATTTT. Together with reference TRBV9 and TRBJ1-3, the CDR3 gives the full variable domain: DSGVTQTPKHLITATGQRVTLRCSPRSGDLSVYWYQQSLDQGLQFLIQYYNGEERAKGNILERFSAQQFPDLHSELNLSSLELGDSALYFCASSVRPTVSLSGNTIYFGEGSWLTVV.

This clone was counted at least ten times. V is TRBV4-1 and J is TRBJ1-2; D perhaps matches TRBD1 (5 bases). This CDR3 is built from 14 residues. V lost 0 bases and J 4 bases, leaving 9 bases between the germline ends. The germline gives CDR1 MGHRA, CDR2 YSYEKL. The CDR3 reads CASSQDPGPYGYTF. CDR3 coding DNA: TGCGCCAGCAGCCAAGATCCAGGGCCCTATGGCTACACCTTC.

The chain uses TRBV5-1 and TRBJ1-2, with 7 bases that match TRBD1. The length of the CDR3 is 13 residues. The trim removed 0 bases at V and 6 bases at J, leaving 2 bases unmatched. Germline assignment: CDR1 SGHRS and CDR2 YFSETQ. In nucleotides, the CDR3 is TGCGCCAGCAGCTTGGGACAGGGCAATGGCTACACCTTC. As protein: CASSLGQGNGYTF.

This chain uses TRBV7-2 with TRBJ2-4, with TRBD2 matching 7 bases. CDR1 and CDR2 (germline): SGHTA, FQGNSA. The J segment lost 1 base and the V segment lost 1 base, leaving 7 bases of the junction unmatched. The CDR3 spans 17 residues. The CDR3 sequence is CASSLVGGKVAKNIQYF. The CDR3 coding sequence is TGTGCCAGCAGCTTAGTGGGGGGGAAGGTCGCCAAAAACATTCAGTACTTC.

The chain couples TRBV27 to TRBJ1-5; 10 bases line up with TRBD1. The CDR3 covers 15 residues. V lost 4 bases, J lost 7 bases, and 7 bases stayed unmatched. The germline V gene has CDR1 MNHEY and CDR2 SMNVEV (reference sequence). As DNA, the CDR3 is TGTGCCAGCAGTTCCCTAGACAGGGGGCGACAGCCCCAGCATTTT. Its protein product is CASSSLDRGRQPQHF.

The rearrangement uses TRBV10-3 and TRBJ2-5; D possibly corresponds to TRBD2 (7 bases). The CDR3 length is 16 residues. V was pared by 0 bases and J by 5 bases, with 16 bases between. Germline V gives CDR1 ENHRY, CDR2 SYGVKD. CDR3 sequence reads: CAISESGGGAGETQYF. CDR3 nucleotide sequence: TGTGCCATCAGTGAGTCTGGAGGGGGGGCTGGGGAGACCCAGTACTTC.

CDR3 sequence: CASSSGQGWEKLFF. The CDR3 coding sequence is TGTGCCAGCAGCTCTGGACAGGGCTGGGAAAAACTGTTTTTT. This chain joins TRBV11-2 and TRBJ1-4, with 8 bases matching TRBD1. The CDR3 extends over 14 amino acids. The V gene end was trimmed by 4 bases and the J gene end by 8 bases; junction bases not matched to a gene: 6. The V gene's germline CDR1 is SGHAT and CDR2 FQNNGV.

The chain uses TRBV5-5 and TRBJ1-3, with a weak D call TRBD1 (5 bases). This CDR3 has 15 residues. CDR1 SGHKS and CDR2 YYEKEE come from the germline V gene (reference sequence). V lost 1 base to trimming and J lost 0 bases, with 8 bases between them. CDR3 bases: TGTGCCAGCAGCTTGACAGGCGCCTCTGGAAACACCATATATTTT. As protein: CASSLTGASGNTIYF.

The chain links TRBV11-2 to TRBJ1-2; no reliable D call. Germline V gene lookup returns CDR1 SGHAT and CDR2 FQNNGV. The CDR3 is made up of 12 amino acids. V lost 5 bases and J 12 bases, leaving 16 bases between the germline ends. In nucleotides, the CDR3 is TGTGCCAGCAGCCGCGACGGGGTTGGGGACACCTTC. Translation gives CASSRDGVGDTF.

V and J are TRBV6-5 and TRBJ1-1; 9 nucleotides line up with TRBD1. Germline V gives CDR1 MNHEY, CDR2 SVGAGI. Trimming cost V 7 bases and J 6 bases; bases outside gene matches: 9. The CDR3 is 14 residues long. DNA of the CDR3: TGTGCCAGCACCCTCGGGGGACAGGGCGCTGAAGCTTTCTTT. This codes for CASTLGGQGAEAFF.